This TCR beta chain appears in the sequencing data of a study of blood T cells in healthy people across ages. Germline CDR1 reads MNHEY; CDR2 reads SMNVEV (reference sequence). Trimming removed 6 bases from V and 4 bases from J, with 15 bases in between. The CDR3 has 14 residues. Donor samples were obtained from healthy Caucasian individuals from Russia, aged about 6 to 95. Primers used in a second PCR of roughly 6 to 11 cycles were a sample-barcoded 5' primer and a J-beta primer mix. TCRdb re-called the 5' RACE reads through MiXCR, storing one row per CDR3 protein. The sample lists about 1.8 million distinct CDR3 sequences; around half were seen once.

This chain connects TRBV27 to TRBJ1-2, with D possibly being TRBD1 (6 bases). The sample was blood. This TCR derives from a woman aged 35 to 49 in good health. The CDR3: CASRPSGGGYGYTF. The CDR3 DNA follows: TGTGCCAGCAGACCCTCCGGAGGGGGCTATGGCTACACCTTC.